This T cell receptor (beta chain) was identified during a study of CD8 T cells in Susac syndrome. The RNA, roughly 0.5 to 1 ug, was put through reverse transcription using random hexamers. MiXCR, run by TCRdb on the immunoSEQ multiplex PCR reads, gives a single entry per CDR3 protein. The sample lists more than 65,000 distinct CDR3 sequences; approximately 93% were seen once. The CDR3 totals 12 residues. The V gene lost 6 bases and the J gene lost 2 bases, with 5 bases spanning the gap. The V gene's germline CDR1 is SNHLY and CDR2 FYNNEI. The source of this sequence is a human donor with multiple sclerosis. Sequencing was carried out using CD8+ T cells from PBMCs. This chain connects TRBV2 to TRBJ2-1; tentatively, D is TRBD2 (5 bases). CDR3 region: CASSGAYNEQFF. The CDR3, as DNA: TGTGCCAGCAGCGGGGCCTACAATGAGCAGTTCTTC. The full variable domain, in which reference TRBV2 and TRBJ2-1 provide the parts outside the CDR3, is EPEVTQTPSHQVTQMGQEVILRCVPISNHLYFYWYRQILGQKVEFLVSFYNNEISEKSEIFDDQFSVERPDGSNFTLKIRSTKLEDSAMYFCASSGAYNEQFFGPGTRLTVL.